One T cell receptor beta chain is described in this entry. What it binds is unknown. CDR1 is WNHNN, CDR2 SYGVQD, per germline (reference sequence). Unmatched junction bases numbered 3, after V lost 3 bases and J lost 2 bases. The CDR3 is 15 amino acids. Profiled with immunoSEQ multiplex PCR; TCRdb holds only in-frame clones, not every one. The sample has 20,000 to 25,000 clones, approximately 64% seen once. These data belong to a study of tumor-infiltrating lymphocytes in localized non-small cell lung cancer. Study background: Tumor tissue and non-adjacent uninvolved lung came from each patient.

Whole-study results and caveats: IM1 and IM2 tumors showed no difference in T-cell fraction. Different pieces of the same tissue were used for each assay. Tumor T-cell fraction was not associated with recurrence-free survival.

The TCR originated in a human donor with non-small cell lung cancer. V is TRBV10-1 and J is TRBJ2-1; 8 bases line up with TRBD2. Sequenced: lung tumor tissue. The CDR3 DNA sequence: TGCGCCAGCAGTGAAGAGCGGGAGACCTACAATGAGCAGTTCTTC. Encoded protein: CASSEERETYNEQFF.